This T cell receptor beta chain appears in the sequencing data of a study of cytomegalovirus exposure and HLA in healthy donors. Turning to the study itself: The 95 to 150 validation repertoires, a later analysis reported, used the same platform as the 666 first-cohort repertoires.

This clone appeared a few times. Its antigen is currently unknown. V dropped 2 bases and J dropped 5; count of bases not matched to a gene: 8. The V gene's germline CDR1 is KGHSH and CDR2 LQKENI. The length of the CDR3 is 15 residues. TCRdb keeps only in-frame clones here, not all; method: immunoSEQ multiplex PCR. This sample yields around 69,000 clones, of which approximately 96% are seen a single time; roughly 4.7% belongs to the top ten. Overall study results and limits: Researchers counted around 160 TCR beta chains as cytomegalovirus-associated.

This chain joins TRBV18 and TRBJ2-7; 8 bases are shared with TRBD2. Material: PBMCs. This receptor was identified in a woman aged 18-29 years in good health and CMV-seropositive. In DNA, the CDR3 is TGTGCCAGCTCACCAGCGGGGGGCACCGGGCACGAGCAGTACTTC. It specifies CASSPAGGTGHEQYF.